The 5 T cell receptor beta chains below all came from one sample that was sequenced in a study of blood T cell repertoires in COVID-19. Repertoires were generated with immunoSEQ multiplex PCR, while TCRdb's copy carries only in-frame clones and drops some. The repertoire has 470,000 or so clones, approximately 85% of them found once; the top ten carry 3.2%. Sequences were obtained from peripheral blood. Receptors were obtained from a human donor in a cohort sampled during active COVID-19.

The J gene is TRBJ2-5, the V gene TRBV11-2; 7 bases agree with TRBD2. CDR3 length: 16 amino acids. CDR1 and CDR2 from the germline V gene are SGHAT and FQNNGV. Losses at the gene ends were 1 base for V and 4 bases for J; bases not matched to a gene: 9. The CDR3: CASSLGFMGGVETQYF. The CDR3 nucleotides read TGTGCCAGCAGCTTAGGATTCATGGGGGGGGTAGAGACCCAGTACTTC.

V usage is TRBV6-5 and J usage is TRBJ1-2, with 7 bases fitting TRBD1. V gave up 9 bases and J gave up 2 bases; unmatched junction bases: 6. Germline CDR1 MNHEY, CDR2 SVGAGI. CDR3 length: 13 amino acids. The CDR3 loop is CASPLQGNYGYTF. Here the CDR3 DNA reads TGTGCCAGTCCGCTACAGGGGAACTATGGCTACACCTTC.

The V gene is TRBV7-3, the J gene TRBJ2-1, with 8 bases lining up with TRBD2. J was trimmed by 2 bases and V by 3 bases; bases with no gene match: 0. CDR1 and CDR2 from the germline V gene are SGHTA and FQGTGA. CDR3 length: 14 residues. CDR3 in amino acids: CASSLGLAYNEQFF. CDR3 DNA: TGTGCCAGCAGCTTGGGACTAGCCTACAATGAGCAGTTCTTC.

The V and J genes are TRBV10-2 and TRBJ1-2; the match to TRBD1 covers 9 bases. J was trimmed by 4 bases and V by 3 bases; bases with no gene match: 6. This CDR3 comprises 15 residues. Germline CDR1 is WSHSY and CDR2 is SAAADI. CDR3: CASSDATGGGYGYTF. The CDR3, as DNA: TGCGCCAGCAGTGACGCTACAGGGGGCGGCTATGGCTACACCTTC.

V is TRBV5-1 and J is TRBJ2-3, with 11 positions matching TRBD2. Looked up from germline, CDR1 is SGHRS and CDR2 is YFSETQ. CDR3 size: 15 residues. J lost 7 bases, V lost 2 bases, and 6 bases had no gene match. In DNA, the CDR3 is TGCGCCAGCAGCTTCATAGCGGGAGGGCCCAATACGCAGTATTTT. Protein: CASSFIAGGPNTQYF.